These 20 T cell receptor beta chains came from one sample sequenced in a study of cytomegalovirus exposure and HLA in healthy donors. It was with 60 Vbeta and 13 Jbeta primers that the PCR ran. Only in-frame clones appear in the TCRdb table, and some are missing; sequencing was by immunoSEQ multiplex PCR. Of around 74,000 clones listed, 79% were seen once; the top ten hold 2.5%. The sample comprised PBMCs. The source is a man in his thirties or forties in good health and CMV-seronegative.

A few counts support this clone. The same CDR3 is also encoded by other DNA sequences in this sample. The rearrangement uses TRBV7-9 and TRBJ1-3, with 9 bases fitting TRBD1. The ends lost 5 bases at V and 4 bases at J; junction bases unmatched: 6. CDR1 is SEHNR, CDR2 FQNEAQ, per germline (reference sequence). CDR3 length: 15 amino acids. The CDR3 sequence is CASSRGQGSGNTIYF. The CDR3 DNA reads as TGTGCCAGCAGCCGGGGACAGGGATCAGGAAACACCATATATTTT.

J is TRBJ2-7 and V is TRBV7-2; 13 bases fit TRBD2. J gave up 5 bases and V 3 bases, and 10 bases lay outside the gene matches. The CDR3 contains 17 residues. CDR1 is SGHTA and CDR2 is FQGNSA in the germline V gene. Written as DNA, the CDR3 is TGTGCCAGCAGCTTCAACTCCGGGACTAGCGGGGCTGACGAGCAGTACTTC. It translates to CASSFNSGTSGADEQYF.

The V call is TRBV10-3, the J call TRBJ1-2, with D maybe TRBD1 (5 bases). The germline V and J ends were trimmed by 1 base and 6 bases, with 12 bases remaining between them. Germline V lookup: CDR1 ENHRY, CDR2 SYGVKD. The CDR3 consists of 14 residues. CDR3 residues: CAISEFTGRNGYTF. DNA for the CDR3: TGTGCCATCAGTGAGTTTACAGGTAGAAATGGCTACACCTTC.

This clone was recorded a few times. The V call is TRBV4-3, the J call TRBJ1-5, with unresolved D. CDR1 is LGHNA, CDR2 YSLEER, per germline. This CDR3 has 14 amino acids. The ends were cut back, 1 base at V and 3 bases at J, with 7 bases in the middle. The CDR3 protein is CASSQAFNNQPQHF. CDR3 coding DNA: TGCGCCAGCAGCCAAGCGTTTAACAATCAGCCCCAGCATTTT.

The chain joins TRBV7-8 to TRBJ1-1; D unresolved. Germline assignment: CDR1 SGHVS and CDR2 FQNEAQ. CDR3 length equals 13 residues. V lost 0 bases to trimming and J lost 7 bases, with 9 bases between them. The CDR3 sequence is CASSLAGNGEAFF. CDR3 DNA sequence: TGTGCCAGCAGCTTAGCCGGGAACGGTGAAGCTTTCTTT.

This rearrangement joins TRBV6-1 to TRBJ1-1, with TRBD1 identical over 7 bases. The CDR3 runs to 14 residues. Germline CDR1 and CDR2: MNHNS and SASEGT. With 6 bases clipped from V and 8 bases from J, the junction kept 12 bases outside the gene matches. CDR3 in amino acids: CASRLDRTTGEAFF. The CDR3 nucleotides read TGTGCCAGCAGGTTGGACAGGACCACCGGGGAAGCTTTCTTT.

The chain joins TRBV5-1 to TRBJ2-2; unclear D gene. Germline-derived CDR1 and CDR2 are SGHRS and YFSETQ. The V end was cut by 4 bases, the J end by 5 bases, with 15 bases between. This CDR3 comprises 15 residues. The chain's CDR3 is CASSPAQAGTGELFF. The CDR3, as DNA: TGCGCCAGCAGCCCCGCCCAGGCTGGGACCGGGGAGCTGTTTTTT.

The rearrangement joins TRBV6-4 to TRBJ2-1; D unclear. This CDR3 has 13 amino acids. Germline V CDR1 and CDR2: MRHNA, SNTAGT. The V end lost 6 bases, the J end lost 2 bases, and 8 bases lay between the germline ends. Here the CDR3 reads CASSIQAYNEQFF. CDR3 nucleotides: TGTGCCAGCAGCATACAAGCCTACAATGAGCAGTTCTTC.

The gene calls are TRBV7-9 and TRBJ2-3; the D is unclear. Germline CDR1 SEHNR, CDR2 FQNEAQ (reference sequence). With 5 bases removed from V and 0 bases from J, the gap between germline ends came to 9 bases. The CDR3 is made up of 14 amino acids. This chain's CDR3 is CASSPSLSTDTQYF. CDR3 nucleotide sequence: TGTGCCAGCAGCCCCTCTCTCAGCACAGATACGCAGTATTTT.

This clone was observed a handful of times. The chain carries TRBV11-2 and TRBJ1-1; D is uncertain. V lost 5 bases to trimming and J lost 2 bases, with 12 bases between them. Germline CDR1 and CDR2: SGHAT and FQNNGV. The CDR3 sequence is 14 residues long. In DNA, the CDR3 is TGTGCCAGCAGCCCCCAGATCATAAACACTGAAGCTTTCTTT. The encoded protein is CASSPQIINTEAFF.

This clone has a single count. V is TRBV5-1 and J is TRBJ2-3; 8 bases map to TRBD1. The CDR3 extends over 15 amino acids. CDR1 is SGHRS and CDR2 is YFSETQ in the germline V gene. V was pared by 4 bases and J by 0 bases, with 4 bases of the junction left unmatched. The CDR3 spells CASSNQGASTDTQYF. The DNA for the CDR3 is TGCGCCAGCAGCAATCAGGGGGCAAGCACAGATACGCAGTATTTT.

The chain has TRBV25-1 and TRBJ2-2; TRBD2 agrees at 7 bases. This CDR3 spans 14 amino acids. CDR1 and CDR2 (germline): MGHDK, SYGVNS. J lost 0 bases, V lost 11 bases, and 6 bases had no gene match. CDR3 amino acids: CASVGGANTGELFF. CDR3 in DNA: TGTGCCTCGGTTGGGGGGGCGAACACCGGGGAGCTGTTTTTT.

This chain connects TRBV6-6 to TRBJ2-7; possibly TRBD1 for D (6 bases). Deletions cut 2 bases from V and 6 bases from J, with 8 bases between. Germline CDR1 is MNHNY and CDR2 is SVGAGI (reference sequence). CDR3 size: 12 residues. For the CDR3, the DNA is TGTGCCAGCAGTTACCCACAGGGCGAGCAGTACTTC. Protein: CASSYPQGEQYF.

This rearrangement joins TRBV2 to TRBJ1-3; TRBD1 aligns across 9 bases. The CDR3 runs 13 residues. Trimming removed 11 bases from V and 8 bases from J; junction bases left unmatched: 10. Germline lookup yields CDR1 SNHLY and CDR2 FYNNEI. The CDR3 loop reads CAGSYRGLDTIYF. In DNA form, the CDR3 reads TGTGCCGGATCCTACAGGGGGCTTGACACCATATATTTT.

The rearrangement links TRBV27 to TRBJ2-5; possibly TRBD2 for D (6 bases). CDR1 is MNHEY, CDR2 SMNVEV, per germline (reference sequence). The CDR3 runs to 14 residues. V lost 2 bases to trimming and J lost 5 bases, with 12 bases between them. The CDR3 region has the DNA TGTGCCAGCAGTTTAAGGGCCGGGAGTGAGACCCAGTACTTC. Translated: CASSLRAGSETQYF.

This clone was detected only a few times. This rearrangement joins TRBV6-5 to TRBJ2-3; perhaps TRBD2 as D (6 bases). This CDR3 is built from 13 residues. Germline loops: CDR1 MNHEY, CDR2 SVGAGI. Trimming pared 8 bases from V and 5 bases from J, leaving 14 bases between. As DNA, the CDR3 is TGTGCCAGCGGGCCGGGAGCAGTAGATACGCAGTATTTT. It specifies CASGPGAVDTQYF.

The chain carries TRBV27 and TRBJ1-5, with D tentatively TRBD1 (5 bases). This CDR3 has 13 residues. Trimming cost V 3 bases and J 4 bases, with 7 bases left between them. Per the germline V gene, CDR1 is MNHEY and CDR2 is SMNVEV (reference sequence). This CDR3 reads CASSLGLNQPQHF. The CDR3 nucleotides are TGTGCCAGCAGTTTGGGACTAAATCAGCCCCAGCATTTT.

The chain uses TRBV28 and TRBJ1-5, with 8 nucleotides matching TRBD1. Germline CDR1 and CDR2: MDHEN and SYDVKM. Germline trimming cut 8 bases from V and 2 bases from J; bases unmatched to any gene: 5. CDR3 length: 14 amino acids. CDR3 sequence: CASLTGGGNQPQHF. The CDR3 coding sequence is TGTGCCAGCCTAACAGGGGGGGGCAATCAGCCCCAGCATTTT. Complete variable domain (other parts from reference TRBV28 and TRBJ1-5): DVKVTQSSRYLVKRTGEKVFLECVQDMDHENMFWYRQDPGLGLRLIYFSYDVKMKEKGDIPEGYSVSREKKERFSLILESASTNQTSMYLCASLTGGGNQPQHFGDGTRLSIL.

V gene TRBV28 combines with J gene TRBJ2-7; no firm D call. Germline V gives CDR1 MDHEN, CDR2 SYDVKM. The CDR3 has 12 residues. V was pared by 8 bases and J by 4 bases, with 12 bases between. The CDR3 DNA sequence: TGTGCCAGCTCAAACTCGCTATACGAGCAGTACTTC. It translates to CASSNSLYEQYF.

CDR3 protein: CASSLGHQANYGYTF. CDR3 in DNA: TGTGCCAGCAGCTTGGGACACCAAGCTAACTATGGCTACACCTTC. The rearrangement uses TRBV7-2 and TRBJ1-2; maybe TRBD1 (6 bases). The CDR3 consists of 15 residues. Germline CDR1 is SGHTA and CDR2 is FQGNSA. Trimming took off 3 bases at V and 0 bases at J, with 11 bases between the two ends.